These 17 T cell receptor beta chains originate from one sample sequenced in a study of T-cell memory formation after mild COVID-19. TCRdb fed the 5' RACE reads into MiXCR, producing one record per CDR3 protein. The data show 89,000 or so distinct CDR3 sequences, roughly 12% seen once. The sequenced material came from PBMCs or a T cell subset sorted from them (not recorded which). These receptors were taken from a man aged 18 to 30 who had mild COVID-19 (a few samples of this study predate the infection). Cell type and time point are not known.

This clonotype was observed a few times. The chain combines TRBV7-9 with TRBJ1-5; D perhaps matches TRBD1 (6 bases). The CDR3 is made up of 16 amino acids. CDR1 is SEHNR, CDR2 FQNEAQ, per germline (reference sequence). V lost 1 base and J lost 2, with 12 bases in between. CDR3 nucleotide sequence: TGTGCCAGCAGCTTAGTGGGGGGCGCAGGCAATCAGCCCCAGCATTTT. Amino acids: CASSLVGGAGNQPQHF.

This clonotype was detected only a few times. The chain combines TRBV5-1 with TRBJ1-1; D unresolved. Trimming took off 1 base at V and 7 bases at J, with 11 bases between the two ends. The germline V gene encodes CDR1 SGHRS and CDR2 YFSETQ. CDR3 length equals 13 residues. In DNA form, the CDR3 reads TGCGCCAGCAGCTTGACCTCGAGGGATGAAGCTTTCTTT. It translates to CASSLTSRDEAFF.

This clonotype was seen a few times. A clone one base away is much larger, so this may be a read error. The chain combines TRBV11-2 with TRBJ2-5; unclear D gene. Germline V lookup: CDR1 SGHAT, CDR2 FQNNGV. The CDR3 runs to 13 residues. The CDR3 sequence is CVSRVATQETQYF. CDR3 DNA sequence: TGTGTCAGCAGAGTGGCGACCCAAGAGACCCAGTACTTC.

This clonotype was seen only a few times. The chain uses TRBV12-3 or TRBV12-4 and TRBJ2-7; tentatively, D is TRBD1 (6 bases). There are 14 residues in the CDR3. V was clipped by 2 bases and J by 5 bases, with 13 bases between them. In nucleotides, the CDR3 is TGTGCCAGCAGTTTAACACAGGGCTTTAACGAGCAGTACTTC. Its translation: CASSLTQGFNEQYF.

The chain uses TRBV14 and TRBJ2-3; no clear D gene. This CDR3 region has 13 residues. Germline values: CDR1 SGHDN, CDR2 FVKESK. Between the trimmed V and J ends, which lost 4 bases and 4 bases, there was a span of 9 bases. CDR3 nucleotides: TGTGCCAGCAGCCTAGGAAGAGCAGATACGCAGTATTTT. Translating it yields CASSLGRADTQYF.

In this sample, this clonotype turned up a few times. The chain links TRBV5-6 to TRBJ2-3; D is unclear. Trimming shortened V by 2 bases and J by 8 bases, and 15 bases separated the two germline ends. The CDR3 spans 14 residues. Germline CDR1 is SGHDT and CDR2 is YYEEEE. DNA of the CDR3: TGTGCCAGCAGCTTAGGCCTATCCTTGCGTACGCAGTATTTT. Translated, it gives CASSLGLSLRTQYF.

This clonotype was counted between two and nine times. The rearrangement links TRBV6-1 to TRBJ1-2; D gene ambiguous. Germline V lookup: CDR1 MNHNS, CDR2 SASEGT. V lost 3 bases and J 0 bases, leaving 8 bases between the germline ends. The CDR3 is made up of 14 amino acids. The CDR3: CASSDFGANYGYTF. DNA of the CDR3: TGTGCCAGCAGTGATTTCGGGGCTAACTATGGCTACACCTTC.

The rearrangement uses TRBV9 and TRBJ2-2; no clear D. CDR1 is SGDLS, CDR2 YYNGEE, per germline. V was trimmed by 2 bases and J by 0 bases, leaving 11 bases between them. The CDR3 runs to 16 residues. The CDR3 DNA is TGTGCCAGCAGCGTTGTCTCCAACCCGAACACCGGGGAGCTGTTTTTT. Protein product: CASSVVSNPNTGELFF.

This rearrangement joins TRBV27 to TRBJ2-1; 10 bases match TRBD2. This CDR3 contains 13 residues. Germline trimming cut 3 bases from V and 8 bases from J; bases unmatched to any gene: 1. Germline V gives CDR1 MNHEY, CDR2 SMNVEV (reference sequence). CDR3 nucleotide sequence: TGTGCCAGCAGTTTCGGGACTAGCGATGAGCAGTTCTTC. Translating it yields CASSFGTSDEQFF.

This rearrangement joins TRBV19 to TRBJ2-1, with D perhaps given as TRBD1 or TRBD2 (5 bases each). Germline CDR1 LNHDA, CDR2 SQIVND (reference sequence). Trimming pared 3 bases from V and 9 bases from J, leaving 15 bases between. The CDR3 loop spans 14 amino acids. The CDR3 DNA follows: TGTGCCAGTAGTATTGGGGGAAGGTCGACTGAGCAGTTCTTC. Its translation is CASSIGGRSTEQFF.

The chain recombines TRBV9 with TRBJ2-3; D gene uncertain. The germline V gene encodes CDR1 SGDLS and CDR2 YYNGEE. V dropped 1 base and J dropped 2 bases, with 8 bases sitting between them. The CDR3 length is 14 residues. The CDR3 DNA is TGTGCCAGCAGCGTAACTGCTCACACAGATACGCAGTATTTT. This encodes CASSVTAHTDTQYF.

The CDR3 reads CSVEEASPPYNEQFF. Written as DNA, the CDR3 is TGCAGCGTTGAAGAGGCGTCCCCACCGTACAATGAGCAGTTCTTC. The chain is built from TRBV29-1 and TRBJ2-1; D is undetermined. V lost 0 bases, J lost 4 bases, and 13 bases lay in between. Per germline, CDR1 SQVTM and CDR2 ANQGSEA. This CDR3 region has 15 residues.

This rearrangement joins TRBV9 to TRBJ2-5; a possible D gene is TRBD2 (7 bases). V dropped 0 bases and J dropped 5 bases, with 26 bases sitting between them. The CDR3 is made up of 19 amino acids. CDR1 and CDR2 (germline): SGDLS, YYNGEE. CDR3: CASSVDPTYPTRGAETQYF. In nucleotides, the CDR3 is TGTGCCAGCAGCGTAGACCCGACCTATCCGACACGGGGGGCGGAGACCCAGTACTTC.

The J gene is TRBJ2-3, the V gene TRBV20-1; D gene uncertain. Per germline, CDR1 DFQATT and CDR2 SNEGSKA (reference sequence). This CDR3 contains 14 residues. The V and J ends lost 6 bases and 1 base respectively, with 14 bases between them. CDR3 in DNA: TGCAGTGCCGCCGACCGAAGAGGCACAGATACGCAGTATTTT. Translated: CSAADRRGTDTQYF.

This clonotype was picked up many times. The V call is TRBV24-1, the J call TRBJ1-2; a weak D match, TRBD1 (5 bases). Germline CDR1 reads KGHDR; CDR2 reads SFDVKD. The CDR3 is made up of 14 amino acids. V lost 4 bases and J 3 bases, leaving 11 bases between the germline ends. The CDR3 sequence: CATSESGTDYGYTF. The CDR3 region has the DNA TGTGCCACCAGTGAATCCGGGACCGACTATGGCTACACCTTC.

The chain links TRBV6-5 to TRBJ2-1, with a possible D match to TRBD2 (5 bases). The V and J ends lost 9 bases and 9 bases respectively, with 12 bases between them. CDR1 MNHEY and CDR2 SVGAGI come from the germline V gene. The CDR3 contains 11 residues. The CDR3 loop reads CASVSAGEQFF. Written as DNA, the CDR3 is TGTGCCAGTGTTTCGGCGGGTGAGCAGTTCTTC.

The chain employs TRBV2 and TRBJ2-6, with D unresolved. This CDR3 has 14 amino acids. CDR1 is SNHLY, CDR2 FYNNEI, per germline. Trimming removed 6 bases from V and 1 base from J, with 7 bases in between. CDR3 region: CASSLASGANVLTF. The CDR3 nucleotides read TGTGCCAGCAGCCTTGCTTCTGGGGCCAACGTCCTGACTTTC.